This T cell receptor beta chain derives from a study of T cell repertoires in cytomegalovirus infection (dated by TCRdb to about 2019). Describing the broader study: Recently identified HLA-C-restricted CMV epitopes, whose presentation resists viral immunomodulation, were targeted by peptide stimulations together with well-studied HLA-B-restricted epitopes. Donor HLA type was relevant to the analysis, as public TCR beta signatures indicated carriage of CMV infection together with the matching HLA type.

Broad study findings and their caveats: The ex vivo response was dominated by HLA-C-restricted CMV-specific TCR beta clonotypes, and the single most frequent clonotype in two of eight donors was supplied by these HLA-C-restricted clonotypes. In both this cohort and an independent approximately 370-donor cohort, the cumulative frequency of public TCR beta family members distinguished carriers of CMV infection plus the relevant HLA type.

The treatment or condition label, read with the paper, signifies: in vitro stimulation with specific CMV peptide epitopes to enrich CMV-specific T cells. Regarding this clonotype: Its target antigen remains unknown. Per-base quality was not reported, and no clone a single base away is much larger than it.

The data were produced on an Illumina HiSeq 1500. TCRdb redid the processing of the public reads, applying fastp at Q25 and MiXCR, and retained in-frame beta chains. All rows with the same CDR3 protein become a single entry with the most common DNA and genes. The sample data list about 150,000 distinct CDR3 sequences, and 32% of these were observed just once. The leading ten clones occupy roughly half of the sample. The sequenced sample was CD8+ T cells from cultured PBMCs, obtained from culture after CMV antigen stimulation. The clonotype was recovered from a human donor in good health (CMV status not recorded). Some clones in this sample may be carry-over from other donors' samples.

For the CDR3, the sequence is CASSYSASWATNEKLFF. The DNA reads as follows: TGTGCCAGCAGTTACTCGGCTTCTTGGGCAACTAATGAAAAACTGTTTTTT. The V and J segments used are TRBV6-5 and TRBJ1-4; the D gene lacks a confident call. The CDR1 and CDR2 encoded by the germline V gene are MNHEY and SVGAGI. The CDR3 holds 17 amino acids from the cysteine to the phenylalanine. The retained sequence is limited to the CDR3, 51 bases, with the frame set at the first base. Deletion took 0 bases off V and 0 bases off J, with a span of 11 bases between the germline ends.